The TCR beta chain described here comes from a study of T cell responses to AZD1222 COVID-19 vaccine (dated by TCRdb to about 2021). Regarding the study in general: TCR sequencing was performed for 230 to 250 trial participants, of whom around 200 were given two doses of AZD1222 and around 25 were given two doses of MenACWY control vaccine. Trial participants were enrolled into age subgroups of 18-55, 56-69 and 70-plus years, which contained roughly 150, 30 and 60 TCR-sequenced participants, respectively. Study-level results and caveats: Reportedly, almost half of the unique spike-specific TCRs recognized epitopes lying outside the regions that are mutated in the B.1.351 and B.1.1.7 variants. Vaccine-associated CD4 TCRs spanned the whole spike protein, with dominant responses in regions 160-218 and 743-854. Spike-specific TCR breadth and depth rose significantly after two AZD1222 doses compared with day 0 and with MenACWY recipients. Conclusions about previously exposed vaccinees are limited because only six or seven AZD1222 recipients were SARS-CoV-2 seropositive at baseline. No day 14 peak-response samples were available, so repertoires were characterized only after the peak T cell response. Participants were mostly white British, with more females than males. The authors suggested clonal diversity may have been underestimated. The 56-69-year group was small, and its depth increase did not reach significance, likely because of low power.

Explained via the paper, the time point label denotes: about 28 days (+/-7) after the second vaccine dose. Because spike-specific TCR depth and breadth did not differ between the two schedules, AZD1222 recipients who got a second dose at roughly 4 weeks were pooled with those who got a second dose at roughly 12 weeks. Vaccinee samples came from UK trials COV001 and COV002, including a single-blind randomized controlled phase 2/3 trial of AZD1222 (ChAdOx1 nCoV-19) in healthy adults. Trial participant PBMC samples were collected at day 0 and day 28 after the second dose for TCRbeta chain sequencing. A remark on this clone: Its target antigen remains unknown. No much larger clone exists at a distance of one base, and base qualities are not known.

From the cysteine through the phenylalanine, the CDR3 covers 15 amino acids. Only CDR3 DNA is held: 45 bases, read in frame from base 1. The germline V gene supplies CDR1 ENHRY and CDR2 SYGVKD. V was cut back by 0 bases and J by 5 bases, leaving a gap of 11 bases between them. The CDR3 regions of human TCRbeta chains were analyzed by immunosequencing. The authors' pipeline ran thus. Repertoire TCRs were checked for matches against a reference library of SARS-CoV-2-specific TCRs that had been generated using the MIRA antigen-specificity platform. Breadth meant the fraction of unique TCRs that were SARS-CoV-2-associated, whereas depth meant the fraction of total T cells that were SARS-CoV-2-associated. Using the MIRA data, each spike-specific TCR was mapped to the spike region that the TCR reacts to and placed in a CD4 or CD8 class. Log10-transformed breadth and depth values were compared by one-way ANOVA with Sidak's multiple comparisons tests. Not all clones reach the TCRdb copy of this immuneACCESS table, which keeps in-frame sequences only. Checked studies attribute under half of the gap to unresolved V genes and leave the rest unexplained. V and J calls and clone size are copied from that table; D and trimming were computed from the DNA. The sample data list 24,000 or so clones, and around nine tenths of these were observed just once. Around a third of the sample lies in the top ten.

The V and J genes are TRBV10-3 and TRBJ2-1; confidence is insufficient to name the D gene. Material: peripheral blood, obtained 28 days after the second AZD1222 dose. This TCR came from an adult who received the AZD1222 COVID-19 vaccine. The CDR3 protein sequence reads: CAISESNRHNNEQFF. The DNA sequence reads TGTGCCATCAGTGAGTCGAACAGACACAACAATGAGCAGTTCTTC.